This TCR beta chain was observed in a study of T cells in Graves' hyperthyroidism and ophthalmopathy. The J segment lost 0 bases and the V segment lost 5 bases, leaving 4 bases of the junction unmatched. The CDR3 totals 15 residues. Germline CDR1 MNHNS, CDR2 SASEGT. Amplified TCR beta CDR3 regions derived from RNA transcripts. RT-PCR in the first round (using the HTBI primer set) targeted the TCR CDR3. TCRdb itself ran the multiplex PCR reads through MiXCR, one entry per CDR3 protein. The sample lists 300,000 to 400,000 distinct CDR3 sequences, 13% to 15% seen once, with around a fifth in the top ten. This clonotype turned up a few times. Diagnosing involved the use of clinical symptoms, serum thyroxine and TRAb, thyroid ultrasound and orbital computed tomography.

Sequencing was performed on blood. The V gene is TRBV6-1, the J gene TRBJ1-5; TRBD1 agrees at 7 bases. The TCR comes from a woman in her twenties or thirties with Graves' ophthalmopathy. The CDR3 DNA reads as TGTGCCAGCAGTCCGAACAGGGGTAGCAATCAGCCCCAGCATTTT. As protein: CASSPNRGSNQPQHF.